A selection of T cell receptor beta chains follows, all from one sample in a study of cytomegalovirus exposure and HLA in healthy donors. The data were produced by immunoSEQ multiplex PCR, yet TCRdb's version contains in-frame clones alone and is incomplete. The repertoire consists of around 120,000 clones, with about 63% occurring once and the leading ten covering 1.5% to 2%. The sequencing input was PBMCs. Source of these receptors: a man younger than 45 in good health and CMV-seropositive. The CDR3 runs from the conserved cysteine through the conserved F or W. The D gene is left open where the match is weak. Only part of the rows carry a size: once, few, many, or a class if the clone is expanded.

clone_size: NA
d_call: NA
cdr3_length: 12
j_call: TRBJ2-3
v_call: TRBV5-1
cdr3_nt: TGCGCCAGCAGCTTGCCCTCAGATACGCAGTATTTT
cdr3_aa: CASSLPSDTQYF

clone_size: NA
d_call: NA
cdr3_length: 14
j_call: TRBJ1-3
v_call: TRBV6-5
cdr3_nt: TGTGCCAGCAGTTCCTATTCCTCTGGAAACACCATATATTTT
cdr3_aa: CASSSYSSGNTIYF

clone_size: NA
d_call: NA
cdr3_length: 14
j_call: TRBJ1-3
v_call: TRBV6-5
cdr3_nt: TGTGCCAGCAGTGCGGGTCGCTCTGGAAACACCATATATTTT
cdr3_aa: CASSAGRSGNTIYF

clone_size: NA
d_call: NA
cdr3_length: 14
j_call: TRBJ2-2
v_call: TRBV6-4
cdr3_nt: TGTGCCAGCAGTCAGCGGGTCGAGACCGGGGAGCTGTTTTTT
cdr3_aa: CASSQRVETGELFF

clone_size: few
d_call: TRBD1
cdr3_length: 14
j_call: TRBJ1-3
v_call: TRBV5-1
cdr3_nt: TGCGCCAGCACCGGCGGGACAGGGGGAAACACCATATATTTT
cdr3_aa: CASTGGTGGNTIYF

clone_size: few
d_call: NA
cdr3_length: 14
j_call: TRBJ2-5
v_call: TRBV7-2
cdr3_nt: TGTGCCAGCAGCTATATGGGGGCGATGGAGACCCAGTACTTC
cdr3_aa: CASSYMGAMETQYF

clone_size: NA
d_call: TRBD2
cdr3_length: 16
j_call: TRBJ2-1
v_call: TRBV12-5
cdr3_nt: TGTGCTAGTGATGATTCTAGCGGGAGTAGAGACAATGAGCAGTTCTTC
cdr3_aa: CASDDSSGSRDNEQFF

clone_size: few
d_call: NA
cdr3_length: 14
j_call: TRBJ2-7
v_call: TRBV6-5
cdr3_nt: TGTGCCAGCAGCCACAGGAGCCGTCTTTACGAGCAGTACTTC
cdr3_aa: CASSHRSRLYEQYF

clone_size: NA
d_call: TRBD1
cdr3_length: 16
j_call: TRBJ1-4
v_call: TRBV4-2
cdr3_nt: TGTGCCAGCAGCCAAGAGCCCGGGACAGGGTCTGAAAAACTGTTTTTT
cdr3_aa: CASSQEPGTGSEKLFF

clone_size: once
d_call: TRBD1
cdr3_length: 16
j_call: TRBJ1-4
v_call: TRBV7-2
cdr3_nt: TGTGCCAGCAGCGAGAGGGGGGGACAGGTTAATGAAAAACTGTTTTTT
cdr3_aa: CASSERGGQVNEKLFF

clone_size: few
d_call: TRBD1
cdr3_length: 15
j_call: TRBJ2-7
v_call: TRBV7-2
cdr3_nt: TGTGCCAGCAGCCTGGGGCAGGGGGCGTACGGGGTGCAGTACTTC
cdr3_aa: CASSLGQGAYGVQYF

clone_size: NA
d_call: TRBD2
cdr3_length: 16
j_call: TRBJ2-2
v_call: TRBV10-3
cdr3_nt: TGTGCCATCAGCTGGACTAGCGGGAGGAACACCGGGGAGCTGTTTTTT
cdr3_aa: CAISWTSGRNTGELFF

clone_size: NA
d_call: NA
cdr3_length: 11
j_call: TRBJ2-7
v_call: TRBV20-1
cdr3_nt: TGCAGTGCGGGCAGGGCCCACGAGCAGTACTTC
cdr3_aa: CSAGRAHEQYF

clone_size: NA
d_call: NA
cdr3_length: 14
j_call: TRBJ1-3
v_call: TRBV6-1
cdr3_nt: TGTGCCAGCATGGGGGGGTCTTCTGGAAACACCATATATTTT
cdr3_aa: CASMGGSSGNTIYF

clone_size: NA
d_call: TRBD1
cdr3_length: 15
j_call: TRBJ2-7
v_call: TRBV4-1
cdr3_nt: TGCGCCAGCAGCCCACAGGGGCTCAGCTCCTACGAGCAGTACTTC
cdr3_aa: CASSPQGLSSYEQYF

clone_size: NA
d_call: NA
cdr3_length: 15
j_call: TRBJ2-1
v_call: TRBV29-1
cdr3_nt: TGCAGCGTTGTAGGGACACTTCTTTCCTACAATGAGCAGTTCTTC
cdr3_aa: CSVVGTLLSYNEQFF

clone_size: NA
d_call: TRBD1
cdr3_length: 16
j_call: TRBJ2-2
v_call: TRBV5-1
cdr3_nt: TGCGCCAGCAGCGGACAGGGCTTCCTGAACACCGGGGAGCTGTTTTTT
cdr3_aa: CASSGQGFLNTGELFF

clone_size: once
d_call: NA
cdr3_length: 15
j_call: TRBJ1-4
v_call: TRBV18
cdr3_nt: TGTGCCAGCTCACCACCCGGGGTAACTAATGAAAAACTGTTTTTT
cdr3_aa: CASSPPGVTNEKLFF

clone_size: NA
d_call: NA
cdr3_length: 12
j_call: TRBJ2-1
v_call: TRBV6-1
cdr3_nt: TGTGCCAGCTTAGTGATTAGCGATGAGCAGTTCTTC
cdr3_aa: CASLVISDEQFF

clone_size: NA
d_call: NA
cdr3_length: 14
j_call: TRBJ1-1
v_call: TRBV7-8
cdr3_nt: TGTGCCAGCAGCTTACTGTTTGTGAACACTGAAGCTTTCTTT
cdr3_aa: CASSLLFVNTEAFF

clone_size: NA
d_call: TRBD1
cdr3_length: 14
j_call: TRBJ1-4
v_call: TRBV5-8
cdr3_nt: TGTGCCAGCAAGAGGGACAGACATAATGAAAAACTGTTTTTT
cdr3_aa: CASKRDRHNEKLFF

clone_size: NA
d_call: TRBD2
cdr3_length: 14
j_call: TRBJ2-2
v_call: TRBV9
cdr3_nt: TGTGCCAGCAGCGTGGCGGGAGGCACCGGGGAGCTGTTTTTT
cdr3_aa: CASSVAGGTGELFF

clone_size: NA
d_call: NA
cdr3_length: 15
j_call: TRBJ2-5
v_call: TRBV15
cdr3_nt: TGTGCCACCAGCAGAGATCAGGCGGGATCAGAGACCCAGTACTTC
cdr3_aa: CATSRDQAGSETQYF

clone_size: NA
d_call: NA
cdr3_length: 14
j_call: TRBJ2-7
v_call: TRBV7-2
cdr3_nt: TGTGCCAGCAGCTTCAGGGGAGGGGACTACGAGCAGTACTTC
cdr3_aa: CASSFRGGDYEQYF

clone_size: few
d_call: NA
cdr3_length: 13
j_call: TRBJ1-1
v_call: TRBV14
cdr3_nt: TGTGCCAGCAGCCAATCGGTAAACACTGAAGCTTTCTTT
cdr3_aa: CASSQSVNTEAFF

clone_size: many
d_call: NA
cdr3_length: 16
j_call: TRBJ2-2
v_call: TRBV6-1
cdr3_nt: TGTGCCAGCAGTGAAGCGGTGGGACAGAACACCGGGGAGCTGTTTTTT
cdr3_aa: CASSEAVGQNTGELFF

clone_size: NA
d_call: NA
cdr3_length: 16
j_call: TRBJ1-2
v_call: TRBV6-5
cdr3_nt: TGTGCCAGCAGTTACTCGGAGCCAGGCCCGGGGAATGGCTACACCTTC
cdr3_aa: CASSYSEPGPGNGYTF

clone_size: NA
d_call: TRBD2
cdr3_length: 19
j_call: TRBJ2-5
v_call: TRBV18
cdr3_nt: TGTGCCAGCTCACCCCGTTCCGGACTAGCGGGAGGGGATATGGAGACCCAGTACTTC
cdr3_aa: CASSPRSGLAGGDMETQYF

clone_size: NA
d_call: TRBD1
cdr3_length: 14
j_call: TRBJ2-1
v_call: TRBV29-1
cdr3_nt: TGCAGCGTGCGACAGGGGTTTCTCTACAATGAGCAGTTCTTC
cdr3_aa: CSVRQGFLYNEQFF

clone_size: NA
d_call: NA
cdr3_length: 15
j_call: TRBJ2-1
v_call: TRBV5-1
cdr3_nt: TGCGCCAGCAGGATTGGAGGAAGCGGCGGGAATGAGCAGTTCTTC
cdr3_aa: CASRIGGSGGNEQFF

clone_size: NA
d_call: NA
cdr3_length: 13
j_call: TRBJ2-7
v_call: TRBV2
cdr3_nt: TGTGCCAGCAGTGAATATGACTCCTACGAGCAGTACTTC
cdr3_aa: CASSEYDSYEQYF

clone_size: few
d_call: TRBD1
cdr3_length: 12
j_call: TRBJ1-5
v_call: TRBV11-3
cdr3_nt: TGTGCCAGCGATAAGGGGGCGCGGGGCCAGCATTTT
cdr3_aa: CASDKGARGQHF

clone_size: NA
d_call: NA
cdr3_length: 13
j_call: TRBJ2-1
v_call: TRBV4-1
cdr3_nt: TGCGCCAGCAGCCAAGATAACCGGGGTGAGCAGTTCTTC
cdr3_aa: CASSQDNRGEQFF

clone_size: NA
d_call: NA
cdr3_length: 14
j_call: TRBJ2-1
v_call: TRBV5-1
cdr3_nt: TGCGCCAGCAGCTTGGCGGCGGGGTTTAATGAGCAGTTCTTC
cdr3_aa: CASSLAAGFNEQFF

clone_size: NA
d_call: NA
cdr3_length: 15
j_call: TRBJ1-2
v_call: TRBV4-1
cdr3_nt: TGCGCCAGCAGCCAAGCTGTCAGGGGTAGATATGGCTACACCTTC
cdr3_aa: CASSQAVRGRYGYTF

clone_size: NA
d_call: TRBD2
cdr3_length: 16
j_call: TRBJ2-1
v_call: TRBV5-4
cdr3_nt: TGTGCCAGCAGCTTGGGTGGAGCGGGAGGAGGCAATGAGCAGTTCTTC
cdr3_aa: CASSLGGAGGGNEQFF

clone_size: NA
d_call: NA
cdr3_length: 14
j_call: TRBJ1-5
v_call: TRBV7-6
cdr3_nt: TGTGCCAGCAGCTCCGGACTGATTAATCAGCCCCAGCATTTT
cdr3_aa: CASSSGLINQPQHF

clone_size: NA
d_call: TRBD1
cdr3_length: 15
j_call: TRBJ1-5
v_call: TRBV18
cdr3_nt: TGTGCCAGCTCACCCGCAGGGGGCCGGAATCAGCCCCAGCATTTT
cdr3_aa: CASSPAGGRNQPQHF

clone_size: few
d_call: TRBD2
cdr3_length: 15
j_call: TRBJ2-5
v_call: TRBV9
cdr3_nt: TGTGCCAGCAGCGTAGGACTAGCGGGGGAAGAGACCCAGTACTTC
cdr3_aa: CASSVGLAGEETQYF

clone_size: NA
d_call: TRBD1
cdr3_length: 15
j_call: TRBJ1-4
v_call: TRBV7-8
cdr3_nt: TGTGCCAGCAGCCCCCGACAGGGGGATAATGAAAAACTGTTTTTT
cdr3_aa: CASSPRQGDNEKLFF

clone_size: NA
d_call: TRBD2
cdr3_length: 16
j_call: TRBJ2-2
v_call: TRBV4-2
cdr3_nt: TGTGCCAGCAGCCAAGAACTAGCGGGAATCGCCGGGGAGCTGTTTTTT
cdr3_aa: CASSQELAGIAGELFF

clone_size: NA
d_call: TRBD1
cdr3_length: 17
j_call: TRBJ2-7
v_call: TRBV18
cdr3_nt: TGTGCCAGCTCACCACTCGGATACGGGACAGGGGACTACGAGCAGTACTTC
cdr3_aa: CASSPLGYGTGDYEQYF

clone_size: NA
d_call: NA
cdr3_length: 16
j_call: TRBJ2-5
v_call: TRBV21-1
cdr3_nt: TGTGCCAGCAGCAAAGAAGGCGGGTGCATCCAAGAGACCCAGTACTTC
cdr3_aa: CASSKEGGCIQETQYF

clone_size: few
d_call: NA
cdr3_length: 13
j_call: TRBJ1-1
v_call: TRBV6-5
cdr3_nt: TGTGCCAGCAGTTACGTGGGGCACACTGAAGCTTTCTTT
cdr3_aa: CASSYVGHTEAFF

clone_size: NA
d_call: NA
cdr3_length: 17
j_call: TRBJ2-3
v_call: TRBV5-6
cdr3_nt: TGTGCCAGCAGCTTAAAGTGGCGGGACCAGAGCACAGATACGCAGTATTTT
cdr3_aa: CASSLKWRDQSTDTQYF

clone_size: NA
d_call: NA
cdr3_length: 15
j_call: TRBJ1-1
v_call: TRBV5-1
cdr3_nt: TGCGCCAGCAGCTTGGAGGGCAGGGGAATTGCTGAAGCTTTCTTT
cdr3_aa: CASSLEGRGIAEAFF

clone_size: NA
d_call: TRBD1
cdr3_length: 12
j_call: TRBJ1-5
v_call: TRBV27
cdr3_nt: TGTGCCAGCAGGACAGGGCCGGGGCCCCAGCATTTT
cdr3_aa: CASRTGPGPQHF

clone_size: NA
d_call: TRBD2
cdr3_length: 15
j_call: TRBJ2-1
v_call: TRBV9
cdr3_nt: TGTGCCAGCAGCGCCAGCGGGAGGGGGTACAATGAGCAGTTCTTC
cdr3_aa: CASSASGRGYNEQFF

clone_size: NA
d_call: TRBD2
cdr3_length: 15
j_call: TRBJ2-1
v_call: TRBV7-3
cdr3_nt: TGTGCCAGCAGCCCGAGTCCGGGACTAGCGGATGAGCAGTTCTTC
cdr3_aa: CASSPSPGLADEQFF

clone_size: NA
d_call: TRBD2
cdr3_length: 16
j_call: TRBJ2-1
v_call: TRBV7-9
cdr3_nt: TGTGCCAGCAGCCATATAACTAGCGGGGTTTACAATGAGCAGTTCTTC
cdr3_aa: CASSHITSGVYNEQFF

clone_size: NA
d_call: NA
cdr3_length: 14
j_call: TRBJ1-4
v_call: TRBV25-1
cdr3_nt: TGTGCCAGCAGCCCCAGGGGAAAGAATGAAAAACTGTTTTTT
cdr3_aa: CASSPRGKNEKLFF